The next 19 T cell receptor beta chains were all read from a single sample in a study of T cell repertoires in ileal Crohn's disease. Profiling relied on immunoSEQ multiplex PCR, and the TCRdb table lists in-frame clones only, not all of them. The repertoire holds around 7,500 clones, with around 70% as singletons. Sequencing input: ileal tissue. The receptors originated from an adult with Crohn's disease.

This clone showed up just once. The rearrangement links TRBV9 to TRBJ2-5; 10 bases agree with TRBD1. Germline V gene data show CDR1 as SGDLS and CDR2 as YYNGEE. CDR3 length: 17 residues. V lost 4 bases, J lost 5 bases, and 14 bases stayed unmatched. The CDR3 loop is CASSPGTGARIKETQYF. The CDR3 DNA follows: TGTGCCAGCAGCCCCGGGACAGGGGCCCGGATAAAGGAGACCCAGTACTTC.

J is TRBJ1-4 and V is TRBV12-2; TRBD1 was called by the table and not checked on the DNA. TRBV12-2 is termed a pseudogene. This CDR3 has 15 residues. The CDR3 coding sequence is TGTGCAAGTCGCTTAGGAAGGGGAATTAATGAAAAACTGTTTTTT. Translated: CASRLGRGINEKLFF.

In DNA, the CDR3 is TGTGCCAGCAGCTTACTCCCTTTCCGGACATCCTACTCTGGAAACACCATATATTTT. Protein sequence: CASSLLPFRTSYSGNTIYF. J is TRBJ1-3 and V is TRBV7-2; a possible D gene is TRBD1 (5 bases). The CDR3 is made up of 19 amino acids. The V end was cut by 2 bases, the J end by 0 bases, with 20 bases between. Germline lookup yields CDR1 SGHTA and CDR2 FQGNSA.

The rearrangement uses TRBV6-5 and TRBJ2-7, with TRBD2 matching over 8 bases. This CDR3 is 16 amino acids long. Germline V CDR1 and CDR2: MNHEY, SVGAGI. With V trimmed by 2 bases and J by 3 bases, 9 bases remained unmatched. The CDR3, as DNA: TGTGCCAGCAGTTACGGCCTGAACCGGGGGGGCTACGAGCAGTACTTC. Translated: CASSYGLNRGGYEQYF.

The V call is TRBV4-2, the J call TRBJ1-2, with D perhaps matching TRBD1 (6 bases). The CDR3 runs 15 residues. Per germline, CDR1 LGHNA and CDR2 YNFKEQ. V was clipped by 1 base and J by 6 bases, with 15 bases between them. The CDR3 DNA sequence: TGTGCCAGCAGCCAAGCACAGGGCGACTCTGATGGCTACACCTTC. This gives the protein CASSQAQGDSDGYTF.

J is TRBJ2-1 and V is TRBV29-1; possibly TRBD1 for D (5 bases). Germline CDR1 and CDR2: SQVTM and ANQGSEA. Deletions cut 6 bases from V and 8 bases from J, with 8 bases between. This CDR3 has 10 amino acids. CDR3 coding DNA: TGCAGCGTCCAGGGTTATGAGCAGTTCTTC. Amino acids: CSVQGYEQFF.

As DNA, the CDR3 is TGTGCCAGCAGCCGTTACGGGGAGGGCTCCAACACTGAAGCTTTCTTT. As protein: CASSRYGEGSNTEAFF. The chain is built from TRBV11-3 and TRBJ1-1; D not certain. In germline, CDR1 is SGHNT, CDR2 YENEEA. V lost 5 bases and J lost 2, with 18 bases in between. This CDR3 comprises 16 residues.

CDR3: CASSLQGHRSYEQYF. The CDR3 nucleotides read TGCGCCAGCAGCCTACAGGGTCACCGTTCCTACGAGCAGTACTTC. The chain recombines TRBV5-1 with TRBJ2-7; weak D call: TRBD1 (6 bases). This CDR3 contains 15 residues. Deletions cut 4 bases from V and 1 base from J, with 15 bases between. CDR1 and CDR2 (germline): SGHRS, YFSETQ.

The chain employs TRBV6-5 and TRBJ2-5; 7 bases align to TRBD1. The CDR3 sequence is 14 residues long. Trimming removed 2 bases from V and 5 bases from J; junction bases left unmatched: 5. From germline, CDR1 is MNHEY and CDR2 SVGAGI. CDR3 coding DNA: TGTGCCAGCAGTTACGGGACAGTAGAGGAGACCCAGTACTTC. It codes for CASSYGTVEETQYF.

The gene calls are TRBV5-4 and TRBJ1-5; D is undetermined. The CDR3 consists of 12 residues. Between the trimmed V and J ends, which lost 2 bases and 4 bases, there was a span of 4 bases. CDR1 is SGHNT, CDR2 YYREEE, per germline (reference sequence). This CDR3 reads CASSFGNQPQHF. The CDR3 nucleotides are TGTGCCAGCAGCTTCGGGAATCAGCCCCAGCATTTT. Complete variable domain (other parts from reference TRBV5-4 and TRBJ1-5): ETGVTQSPTHLIKTRGQQVTLRCSSQSGHNTVSWYQQALGQGPQFIFQYYREEENGRGNFPPRFSGLQFPNYSSELNVNALELDDSALYLCASSFGNQPQHFGDGTRLSIL.

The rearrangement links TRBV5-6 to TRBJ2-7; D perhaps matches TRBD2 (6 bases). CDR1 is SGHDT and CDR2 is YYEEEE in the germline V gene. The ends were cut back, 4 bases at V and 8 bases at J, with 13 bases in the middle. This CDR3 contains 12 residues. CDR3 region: CASSPRGSQQYF. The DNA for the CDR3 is TGTGCCAGCAGCCCCCGGGGGTCTCAGCAGTACTTC. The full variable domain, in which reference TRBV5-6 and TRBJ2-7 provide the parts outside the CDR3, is DAGVTQSPTHLIKTRGQQVTLRCSPKSGHDTVSWYQQALGQGPQFIFQYYEEEERQRGNFPDRFSGHQFPNYSSELNVNALLLGDSALYLCASSPRGSQQYFGPGTRLTVT.

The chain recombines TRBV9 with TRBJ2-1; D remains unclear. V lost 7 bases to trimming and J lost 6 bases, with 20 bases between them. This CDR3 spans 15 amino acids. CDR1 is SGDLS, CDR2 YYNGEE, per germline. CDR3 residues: CASVRTAYDTNEQFF. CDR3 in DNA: TGTGCCAGCGTTCGTACGGCCTACGACACCAATGAGCAGTTCTTC. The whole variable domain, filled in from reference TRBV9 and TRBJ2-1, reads DSGVTQTPKHLITATGQRVTLRCSPRSGDLSVYWYQQSLDQGLQFLIQYYNGEERAKGNILERFSAQQFPDLHSELNLSSLELGDSALYFCASVRTAYDTNEQFFGPGTRLTVL.

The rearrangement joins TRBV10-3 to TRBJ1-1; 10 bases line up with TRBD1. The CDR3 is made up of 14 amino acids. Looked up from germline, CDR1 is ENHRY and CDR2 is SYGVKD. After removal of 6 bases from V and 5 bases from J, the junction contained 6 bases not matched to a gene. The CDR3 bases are TGTGCCATCAGAGACGGGACAGGGGTTACTGAAGCTTTCTTT. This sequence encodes CAIRDGTGVTEAFF.

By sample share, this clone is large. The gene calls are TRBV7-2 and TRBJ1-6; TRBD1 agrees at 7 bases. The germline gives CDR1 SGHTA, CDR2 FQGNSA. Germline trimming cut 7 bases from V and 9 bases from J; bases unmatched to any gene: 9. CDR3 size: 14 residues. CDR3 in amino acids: CASIQTGSISPLHF. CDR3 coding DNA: TGTGCCAGCATTCAGACAGGGTCTATTTCACCCCTCCACTTT.

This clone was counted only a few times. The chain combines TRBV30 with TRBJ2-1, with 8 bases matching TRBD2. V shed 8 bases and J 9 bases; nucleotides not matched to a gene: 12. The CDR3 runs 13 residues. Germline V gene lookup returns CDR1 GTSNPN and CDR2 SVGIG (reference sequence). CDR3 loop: CAGRGGPGGEQFF. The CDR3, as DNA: TGTGCCGGTCGGGGGGGGCCGGGGGGTGAGCAGTTCTTC.

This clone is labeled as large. The CDR3 region has the DNA TGTGCCTGGCGTAGAAACTACGAGCAGTACTTC. Its translation: CAWRRNYEQYF. The J gene is TRBJ2-7, the V gene TRBV30; the D is unclear. In germline, CDR1 is GTSNPN, CDR2 SVGIG (reference sequence). The CDR3 contains 11 residues. Trimming took 5 bases from V and 3 from J, leaving 8 bases between them.

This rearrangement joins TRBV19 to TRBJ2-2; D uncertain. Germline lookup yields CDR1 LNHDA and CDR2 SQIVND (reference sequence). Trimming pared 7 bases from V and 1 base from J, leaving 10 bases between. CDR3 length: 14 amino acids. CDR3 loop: CASITTRNTGELFF. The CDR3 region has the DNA TGTGCCAGTATTACTACAAGGAACACCGGGGAGCTGTTTTTT.

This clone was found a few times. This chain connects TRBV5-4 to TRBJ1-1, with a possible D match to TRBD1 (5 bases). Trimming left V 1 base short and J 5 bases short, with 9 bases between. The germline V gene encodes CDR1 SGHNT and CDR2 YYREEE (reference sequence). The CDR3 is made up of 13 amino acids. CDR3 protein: CASSLNGGTEAFF. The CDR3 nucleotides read TGTGCCAGCAGCTTGAACGGGGGTACTGAAGCTTTCTTT.

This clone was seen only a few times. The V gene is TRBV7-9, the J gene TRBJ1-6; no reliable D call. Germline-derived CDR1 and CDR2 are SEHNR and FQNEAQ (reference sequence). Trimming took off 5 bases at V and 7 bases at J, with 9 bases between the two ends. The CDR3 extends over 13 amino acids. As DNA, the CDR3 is TGTGCCAGCAGCGTTACTACAAATTCACCCCTCCACTTT. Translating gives CASSVTTNSPLHF.